One and the same sample provided the 25 T cell receptor beta chains below, sequenced in a study of Ad26.COV2.S vaccination and SARS-CoV-2 variants. Only in-frame clones appear in the TCRdb table, and some are missing; sequencing was by immunoSEQ multiplex PCR. The table lists 97,000 or so clones, around 81% of them singletons. Specimen: peripheral blood, collected after recovery from COVID-19. The receptors derive from a human donor who had recovered from COVID-19.

The V call is TRBV27, the J call TRBJ2-5; maybe TRBD1 (6 bases). The CDR3 length is 15 residues. Germline values: CDR1 MNHEY, CDR2 SMNVEV (reference sequence). Between the trimmed V and J ends, which lost 5 bases and 2 bases, there was a span of 15 bases. CDR3 DNA: TGTGCCAGCAGTCTCCATACAGGGACGCAAGAGACCCAGTACTTC. Translation: CASSLHTGTQETQYF.

The CDR3 loop reads CASSPVVGSEKLFF. The CDR3 DNA is TGTGCCAGCAGCCCGGTCGTAGGGAGCGAAAAACTGTTTTTT. The gene calls are TRBV16 and TRBJ1-4; D gene unclear. The CDR3 runs 14 residues. Germline values: CDR1 KGHSY, CDR2 FQNENV. Deletions cut 4 bases from V and 8 bases from J, with 14 bases between.

The chain uses TRBV6-5 and TRBJ1-6; D gene uncertain. This CDR3 has 16 residues. The ends were cut back, 2 bases at V and 6 bases at J, with 14 bases in the middle. Germline lookup yields CDR1 MNHEY and CDR2 SVGAGI. CDR3 amino acids: CASSYRSEHFNSPLHF. CDR3 sequence (DNA): TGTGCCAGCAGTTACAGGAGCGAACATTTTAATTCACCCCTCCACTTT.

This clone was seen more than once but under ten times. The chain joins TRBV14 to TRBJ1-6; D gene ambiguous. V was trimmed by 3 bases and J by 6 bases, leaving 12 bases between them. Germline V gene lookup returns CDR1 SGHDN and CDR2 FVKESK. CDR3 size: 15 residues. Written as DNA, the CDR3 is TGTGCCAGCAGCCACGACGGAAGGCTTAATTCACCCCTCCACTTT. It specifies CASSHDGRLNSPLHF. Together with reference TRBV14 and TRBJ1-6, the CDR3 gives the full variable domain: EAGVTQFPSHSVIEKGQTVTLRCDPISGHDNLYWYRRVMGKEIKFLLHFVKESKQDESGMPNNRFLAERTGGTYSTLKVQPAELEDSGVYFCASSHDGRLNSPLHFGNGTRLTVT.

This clone appeared a few times. The V call is TRBV10-1, the J call TRBJ2-3; D is ambiguous. V lost 5 bases, J lost 5 bases, and 11 bases lay in between. From germline, CDR1 is WNHNN and CDR2 SYGVQD (reference sequence). The CDR3 totals 13 residues. In DNA, the CDR3 is TGCGCCAGCAGTCTGCAGTGGGGAGATACGCAGTATTTT. Amino acids: CASSLQWGDTQYF.

The chain has TRBV6-5 and TRBJ1-4, with TRBD1 identical over 8 bases. In germline, CDR1 is MNHEY, CDR2 SVGAGI. V lost 7 bases, J lost 8 bases, and 6 bases stayed unmatched. The length of the CDR3 is 13 residues. The CDR3 bases are TGTGCCAGCAACGGACAGGGTATGGAAAAACTGTTTTTT. The encoded protein is CASNGQGMEKLFF.

The chain employs TRBV9 and TRBJ2-5; 7 positions match TRBD2. The CDR3 runs 14 residues. Germline V gene data show CDR1 as SGDLS and CDR2 as YYNGEE. V lost 0 bases to trimming and J lost 1 base; unmatched junction nucleotides: 0. DNA of the CDR3: TGTGCCAGCAGCGTAGGACTAGCCCAAGAGACCCAGTACTTC. Amino acid sequence: CASSVGLAQETQYF.

The count of this clone is one. This chain links TRBV9 with TRBJ1-3; D is ambiguous. The germline CDR1 and CDR2 sequences are SGDLS and YYNGEE. CDR3 size: 14 residues. Trimming removed 1 base from V and 4 bases from J, with 9 bases in between. In nucleotides, the CDR3 is TGTGCCAGCAGCGTAACTGGGCTAGGAAACACCATATATTTT. Residues: CASSVTGLGNTIYF.

The sample holds one count of this clone. The chain couples TRBV5-6 to TRBJ2-1; D might be TRBD2 (7 bases). This CDR3 region has 14 residues. Germline loops: CDR1 SGHDT, CDR2 YYEEEE. V was cut by 2 bases and J by 7 bases, with 13 bases left in between. This CDR3 reads CASSFEGGPNEQFF. The CDR3 bases are TGTGCCAGCAGCTTCGAGGGGGGGCCTAATGAGCAGTTCTTC.

The chain recombines TRBV19 with TRBJ1-2, with D hard to call. Germline-derived CDR1 and CDR2 are LNHDA and SQIVND (reference sequence). V lost 5 bases and J 8 bases, leaving 15 bases between the germline ends. The CDR3 has 13 amino acids. This CDR3 is CASSRASATGYTF. CDR3 DNA sequence: TGTGCCAGTAGTCGGGCGTCGGCCACGGGCTACACCTTC. Based on the CDR3 plus reference TRBV19 and TRBJ1-2, the full variable domain is DGGITQSPKYLFRKEGQNVTLSCEQNLNHDAMYWYRQDPGQGLRLIYYSQIVNDFQKGDIAEGYSVSREKKESFPLTVTSAQKNPTAFYLCASSRASATGYTFGSGTRLTVV.

This clone was detected once. This chain joins TRBV29-1 and TRBJ2-6; possible D gene TRBD1, 5 bases. V lost 4 bases and J lost 2, with 12 bases in between. From germline, CDR1 is SQVTM and CDR2 ANQGSEA. The CDR3 is made up of 15 amino acids. The CDR3 region has the DNA TGCAGCGTTGGGCAGGGCTACGCTGGGGCCAACGTCCTGACTTTC. This sequence encodes CSVGQGYAGANVLTF.

The V gene is TRBV2, the J gene TRBJ2-3; tentative D call: TRBD2 (5 bases). This CDR3 is 15 amino acids long. The germline V gene encodes CDR1 SNHLY and CDR2 FYNNEI. V shed 3 bases and J shed 2 bases, with 12 bases lying between them. The CDR3 DNA sequence: TGTGCCAGCAGTGAGAGGGTTCGACCCACAGATACGCAGTATTTT. It is translated as CASSERVRPTDTQYF.

This clone was counted only a few times. V and J are TRBV27 and TRBJ2-2; weak D call: TRBD2 (5 bases). V lost 2 bases, J lost 5 bases, and 12 bases lay in between. The CDR3 extends over 15 amino acids. Germline lookup yields CDR1 MNHEY and CDR2 SMNVEV (reference sequence). CDR3 in amino acids: CASSLRRDWTGELFF. The CDR3 DNA is TGTGCCAGCAGTTTACGCCGGGATTGGACCGGGGAGCTGTTTTTT.

This clone came up once. V gene TRBV2 combines with J gene TRBJ2-2, with 7 bases that match TRBD2. With V trimmed by 7 bases and J by 2 bases, 10 bases remained unmatched. Germline CDR1 SNHLY, CDR2 FYNNEI. The CDR3 extends over 16 amino acids. CDR3 coding DNA: TGTGCCAGCACCCCTAGGGAGGGTGAAAACACCGGGGAGCTGTTTTTT. Translating gives CASTPREGENTGELFF.

The V call is TRBV7-9, the J call TRBJ2-7, with D tentatively TRBD1 or TRBD2 (5 bases each). CDR3 length: 12 amino acids. Germline CDR1 reads SEHNR; CDR2 reads FQNEAQ (reference sequence). V was pared by 0 bases and J by 12 bases, with 12 bases between. The CDR3 loop reads CASSLALGRWYF. CDR3 sequence (DNA): TGTGCCAGCAGCTTAGCACTGGGACGGTGGTACTTC.

The rearrangement uses TRBV3-1 (or the pseudogene TRBV3-2) and TRBJ2-2; 8 nucleotides agree with TRBD1. This CDR3 region has 17 residues. Germline CDR1 LGHDT, CDR2 YNNKEL (reference sequence). After removal of 1 base from V and 2 bases from J, the junction contained 6 bases not matched to a gene. The CDR3, as DNA: TGTGCCAGCAGCCAAGGGCCGGGACAGGTAAACACCGGGGAGCTGTTTTTT. Protein sequence: CASSQGPGQVNTGELFF.

The chain is built from TRBV3-1 (or the pseudogene TRBV3-2) and TRBJ1-1; D gene unclear. This CDR3 comprises 13 residues. Germline V gene sequence: CDR1 LGHDT, CDR2 YNNKEL (reference sequence). Trimming pared 4 bases from V and 4 bases from J, leaving 10 bases between. CDR3 coding DNA: TGTGCCAGCAGCCCGAATCGGGGCACTGAAGCTTTCTTT. Its protein is CASSPNRGTEAFF.

This clone was recorded a few times. V gene TRBV24-1 combines with J gene TRBJ1-3, with D possibly being TRBD1 (5 bases). V was pared by 9 bases and J by 1 base, with 18 bases between. The CDR3 is made up of 16 amino acids. Germline V lookup: CDR1 KGHDR, CDR2 SFDVKD. CDR3 DNA sequence: TGTGCCACCTTCCGGGGACGGGAGATTTCTGGAAACACCATATATTTT. Amino acids: CATFRGREISGNTIYF.

The chain links TRBV11-2 to TRBJ1-1; no clear D. CDR3 size: 18 residues. The V gene lost 4 bases and the J gene lost 0 bases, with 21 bases spanning the gap. Germline CDR1 is SGHAT and CDR2 is FQNNGV. The CDR3 nucleotides read TGTGCCAGCAGCTCCGACTTAGGGAGTGGAGGGTTGAACACTGAAGCTTTCTTT. This gives the protein CASSSDLGSGGLNTEAFF.

The chain combines TRBV4-3 with TRBJ2-1; 10 positions match TRBD2. The ends lost 0 bases at V and 10 bases at J; junction bases unmatched: 6. The V gene's germline CDR1 is LGHNA and CDR2 YSLEER. This CDR3 has 15 residues. In DNA form, the CDR3 reads TGCGCCAGCAGCCAAGAACAGCGGGGGGGCCGGGAGCAGTTCTTC. It translates to CASSQEQRGGREQFF.

This chain uses TRBV28 with TRBJ2-2; 8 bases are a match to TRBD1. V shed 8 bases and J 5 bases; nucleotides not matched to a gene: 4. The CDR3 consists of 13 residues. Germline V gene sequence: CDR1 MDHEN, CDR2 SYDVKM. In DNA, the CDR3 is TGTGCCAGCCTGGACAGGGCTACCGGGGAGCTGTTTTTT. Its protein is CASLDRATGELFF.

A single count supports this clone. V usage is TRBV7-7 and J usage is TRBJ2-5, with 8 bases matching TRBD2. V was clipped by 2 bases and J by 2 bases; unmatched bases: 7. This CDR3 comprises 16 residues. CDR1 SSHAT and CDR2 FNYEAQ come from the germline V gene (reference sequence). The CDR3 reads CASSLSGGAGQETQYF. CDR3 in DNA: TGTGCCAGCAGCTTATCCGGGGGGGCCGGGCAAGAGACCCAGTACTTC.

The J gene is TRBJ2-5, the V gene TRBV7-9, with D possibly being TRBD1 or TRBD2 (6 bases each). Germline V gives CDR1 SEHNR, CDR2 FQNEAQ (reference sequence). This CDR3 spans 15 amino acids. Trimming pared 5 bases from V and 5 bases from J, leaving 18 bases between. CDR3 DNA sequence: TGTGCCAGCAGCCCAGTCGGGGGACATAGGGAGACCCAGTACTTC. It yields the protein CASSPVGGHRETQYF.

CDR3 protein: CASKRGTTSTDTQYF. CDR3 DNA sequence: TGCGCCAGCAAGCGGGGGACAACTAGCACAGATACGCAGTATTTT. This chain connects TRBV5-1 to TRBJ2-3; 8 bases match TRBD2. This CDR3 has 15 amino acids. V shed 6 bases, J shed 0 bases, and the junction held 6 bases outside the gene matches. Looked up from germline, CDR1 is SGHRS and CDR2 is YFSETQ. The variable domain in full, with the rest retrieved from reference TRBV5-1 and TRBJ2-3, is KAGVTQTPRYLIKTRGQQVTLSCSPISGHRSVSWYQQTPGQGLQFLFEYFSETQRNKGNFPGRFSGRQFSNSRSEMNVSTLELGDSALYLCASKRGTTSTDTQYFGPGTRLTVL.

This clone was recorded once. V is TRBV9 and J is TRBJ1-1; weak D call: TRBD1 (5 bases). Germline loops: CDR1 SGDLS, CDR2 YYNGEE. CDR3 size: 16 residues. V dropped 0 bases and J dropped 0 bases, with 12 bases sitting between them. CDR3: CASSVVGRGVNTEAFF. DNA of the CDR3: TGTGCCAGCAGCGTAGTAGGGCGAGGGGTGAACACTGAAGCTTTCTTT.